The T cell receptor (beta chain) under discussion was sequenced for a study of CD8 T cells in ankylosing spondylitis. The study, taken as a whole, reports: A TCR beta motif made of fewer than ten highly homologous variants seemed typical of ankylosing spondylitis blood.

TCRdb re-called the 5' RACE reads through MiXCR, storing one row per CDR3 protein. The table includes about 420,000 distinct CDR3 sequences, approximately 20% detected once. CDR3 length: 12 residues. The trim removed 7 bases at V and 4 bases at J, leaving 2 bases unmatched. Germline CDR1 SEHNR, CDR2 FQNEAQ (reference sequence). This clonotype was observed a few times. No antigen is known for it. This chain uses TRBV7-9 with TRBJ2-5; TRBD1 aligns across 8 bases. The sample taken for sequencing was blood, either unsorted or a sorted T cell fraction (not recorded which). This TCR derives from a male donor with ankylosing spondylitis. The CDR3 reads CASTGQGETQYF. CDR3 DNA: TGTGCCAGCACCGGACAGGGAGAGACCCAGTACTTC.